Listed here are 19 T cell receptor beta chains from one sample, sequenced in a study of blood T cell repertoires in COVID-19. The data were produced by immunoSEQ multiplex PCR, yet TCRdb's version contains in-frame clones alone and is incomplete. This sample yields some 62,000 clones, of which around 85% are seen a single time; around 20% belongs to the top ten. Material for sequencing was peripheral blood. The receptors were gathered from an elderly woman with active or convalescent COVID-19.

This clone was recorded a few times. V gene TRBV6-6 combines with J gene TRBJ2-5, with 13 bases matching TRBD2. J was trimmed by 1 base and V by 5 bases; bases with no gene match: 1. The CDR3 is 15 amino acids. Germline V gene data show CDR1 as MNHNY and CDR2 as SVGAGI (reference sequence). CDR3 loop: CASSGTSGAQETQYF. CDR3 nucleotides: TGTGCCAGCAGTGGGACTAGCGGGGCCCAAGAGACCCAGTACTTC.

The CDR3 region is CAISGGTGNSPLHF. In DNA, the CDR3 is TGTGCCATCAGTGGGGGGACAGGTAATTCACCCCTCCACTTT. The chain couples TRBV10-3 to TRBJ1-6; 8 bases agree with TRBD1. The CDR3 has 14 residues. The V gene's germline CDR1 is ENHRY and CDR2 SYGVKD. The trim removed 4 bases at V and 6 bases at J, leaving 2 bases unmatched.

The V and J genes are TRBV7-9 and TRBJ1-2; 7 bases are shared with TRBD1. The CDR3 runs 13 residues. J was trimmed by 3 bases and V by 5 bases; bases with no gene match: 3. The V gene's germline CDR1 is SEHNR and CDR2 FQNEAQ (reference sequence). The CDR3 DNA is TGTGCCAGCAGCCGGGACAGTTACTATGGCTACACCTTC. This gives the protein CASSRDSYYGYTF.

V usage is TRBV5-1 and J usage is TRBJ2-1; tentative D call: TRBD1 (6 bases). Germline loops: CDR1 SGHRS, CDR2 YFSETQ. The CDR3 runs to 12 residues. The V end was cut by 2 bases, the J end by 8 bases, with 8 bases between. The CDR3, as DNA: TGCGCCAGCAGCTTACAGGGCTATGAGCAGTTCTTC. Residues: CASSLQGYEQFF.

The rearrangement uses TRBV18 and TRBJ2-7; possible D gene TRBD1, 5 bases. The CDR3 extends over 14 amino acids. The germline V gene encodes CDR1 KGHSH and CDR2 LQKENI. V was shortened by 4 bases and J by 4 bases, with 14 bases between the two germline ends. The CDR3 reads CASSLKGMGYEQYF. CDR3 coding DNA: TGTGCCAGCTCACTTAAGGGGATGGGGTACGAGCAGTACTTC.

This clone is a singleton in its sample. This chain uses TRBV11-2 with TRBJ2-1; the D gene is possibly TRBD2 (6 bases). CDR1 is SGHAT, CDR2 FQNNGV, per germline. Trimming left V 6 bases short and J 5 bases short, with 14 bases between. The length of the CDR3 is 14 residues. In nucleotides, the CDR3 is TGTGCCAGCAGGTTGTGGCTAGCGAACAATGAGCAGTTCTTC. It codes for CASRLWLANNEQFF.

The chain is built from TRBV2 and TRBJ2-1; 9 bases are a match to TRBD2. V trimming: 5 bases; J trimming: 8 bases; junction bases outside the gene matches: 13. The CDR3 contains 16 residues. Germline assignment: CDR1 SNHLY and CDR2 FYNNEI. The CDR3 DNA follows: TGTGCCAGCAGTAGAGAAGGCGGGGGGGCCTTTGATGAGCAGTTCTTC. This sequence encodes CASSREGGGAFDEQFF.

The rearrangement joins TRBV12-3 or TRBV12-4 to TRBJ1-5; no clear D gene. This CDR3 is 12 amino acids long. Trimming pared 3 bases from V and 4 bases from J, leaving 4 bases between. The CDR3 nucleotides are TGTGCCAGCAGTTTCGTTAATCAGCCCCAGCATTTT. Translated: CASSFVNQPQHF.

This clone was seen only a few times. The chain recombines TRBV7-9 with TRBJ2-7; TRBD1 aligns across 8 bases. The CDR3 has 15 residues. CDR1 SEHNR and CDR2 FQNEAQ come from the germline V gene (reference sequence). V lost 3 bases to trimming and J lost 5 bases; unmatched junction nucleotides: 9. DNA of the CDR3: TGTGCCAGCAGCTTGACCGCACAGGGGGACCACGAGCAGTACTTC. As protein: CASSLTAQGDHEQYF.

V gene TRBV6-5 combines with J gene TRBJ1-2; 8 bases are a match to TRBD1. Losses at the gene ends were 4 bases for V and 2 bases for J; bases not matched to a gene: 3. This CDR3 spans 14 amino acids. CDR1 is MNHEY, CDR2 SVGAGI, per germline. The CDR3 DNA sequence: TGTGCCAGCAGTTGGACAGGGAGGAACTATGGCTACACCTTC. Protein: CASSWTGRNYGYTF.

The chain links TRBV7-9 to TRBJ1-2; maybe TRBD1 (6 bases). Germline V CDR1 and CDR2: SEHNR, FQNEAQ (reference sequence). The V gene lost 5 bases and the J gene lost 5 bases, with 24 bases spanning the gap. The length of the CDR3 is 17 residues. Here the CDR3 DNA reads TGTGCCAGCAGCCCCACAGGGCCCAATAGTAACTATTATGGCTACACCTTC. Encoded protein: CASSPTGPNSNYYGYTF.

The rearrangement uses TRBV25-1 and TRBJ1-4; the D is unclear. The CDR3 is 17 amino acids. V lost 2 bases and J lost 3, with 16 bases in between. Germline V gives CDR1 MGHDK, CDR2 SYGVNS. CDR3 nucleotide sequence: TGTGCCAGCAGTGAAAATCCACGGGCGGAGGCTAATGAAAAACTGTTTTTT. It specifies CASSENPRAEANEKLFF.

This clone was counted between two and nine times. J is TRBJ1-1 and V is TRBV15; D is unclear. Looked up from germline, CDR1 is LNHNV and CDR2 is YYDKDF (reference sequence). The length of the CDR3 is 13 residues. The V end was cut by 1 base, the J end by 8 bases, with 11 bases between. The CDR3 here is CATSRVPAIEAFF. DNA for the CDR3: TGTGCCACCAGCAGAGTACCCGCGATAGAAGCTTTCTTT.

CDR3 amino acids: CASSPPSDVSGANVLTF. CDR3 DNA: TGTGCCAGCTCACCCCCTAGTGACGTCTCTGGGGCCAACGTCCTGACTTTC. The chain combines TRBV18 with TRBJ2-6; D is unclear. The CDR3 extends over 17 amino acids. V was cut by 3 bases and J by 0 bases, with 12 bases left in between. Germline V gene lookup returns CDR1 KGHSH and CDR2 LQKENI.

The chain employs TRBV7-9 and TRBJ2-7; possibly TRBD2 for D (6 bases). Germline V lookup: CDR1 SEHNR, CDR2 FQNEAQ (reference sequence). This CDR3 spans 16 amino acids. V dropped 2 bases and J dropped 0 bases, with 14 bases sitting between them. CDR3 region: CASSLFIAGSSYEQYF. As DNA, the CDR3 is TGTGCCAGCAGCTTATTTATTGCGGGGAGCTCCTACGAGCAGTACTTC. Full variable domain (remainder filled in from reference TRBV7-9 and TRBJ2-7): DTGVSQNPRHKITKRGQNVTFRCDPISEHNRLYWYRQTLGQGPEFLTYFQNEAQLEKSRLLSDRFSAERPKGSFSTLEIQRTEQGDSAMYLCASSLFIAGSSYEQYFGPGTRLTVT.

The rearrangement joins TRBV19 to TRBJ1-2; 7 bases are a match to TRBD1. The V and J ends lost 9 bases and 1 base, in that order; junction bases with no gene match: 5. Germline CDR1 is LNHDA and CDR2 is SQIVND (reference sequence). CDR3 length equals 13 residues. CDR3 in DNA: TGTGCCAGCCGGGACAGATTTAACTATGGCTACACCTTC. It specifies CASRDRFNYGYTF.

The sample holds a few counts of this clone. The chain couples TRBV11-3 to TRBJ1-3; D unclear. CDR1 is SGHNT and CDR2 is YENEEA in the germline V gene. V was trimmed by 1 base and J by 2 bases, leaving 9 bases between them. This CDR3 comprises 15 residues. Written as DNA, the CDR3 is TGTGCCAGCAGCTTAGTTGCGGGGACTGGAAACACCATATATTTT. Amino acid sequence: CASSLVAGTGNTIYF.

V usage is TRBV15 and J usage is TRBJ1-5; D is undetermined. The germline V and J ends were trimmed by 4 bases and 1 base, with 11 bases remaining between them. The germline V gene has CDR1 LNHNV and CDR2 YYDKDF (reference sequence). This CDR3 is built from 15 residues. The CDR3 spells CATSTVRISNQPQHF. The CDR3 DNA is TGTGCCACCAGCACGGTGCGCATAAGCAATCAGCCCCAGCATTTT. The whole variable domain, remainder taken from reference TRBV15 and TRBJ1-5, is DAMVIQNPRYQVTQFGKPVTLSCSQTLNHNVMYWYQQKSSQAPKLLFHYYDKDFNNEADTPDNFQSRRPNTSFCFLDIRSPGLGDTAMYLCATSTVRISNQPQHFGDGTRLSIL.

The chain combines TRBV20-1 with TRBJ1-4, with unresolved D. CDR1 is DFQATT and CDR2 is SNEGSKA in the germline V gene (reference sequence). CDR3 size: 11 residues. The V end lost 3 bases, the J end lost 11 bases, and 10 bases lay between the germline ends. In DNA, the CDR3 is TGCAGTGCTAGGAGGGTCCCTAAACTGTTTTTT. Its protein is CSARRVPKLFF.